This TCR beta chain was sequenced for a study of response to subunit inactivated influenza vaccine (dated by TCRdb to 2017 to 2018). Looking at the study overall: The study used deep quantitative T cell receptor repertoire profiling to track responses to a trivalent subunit inactivated influenza vaccine.

The library was obtained by RT-PCR. Sequenced on an Illumina HiSeq 2500. TCRdb reprocessed the public reads (quality trimming at Q25 with fastp, clone calling with MiXCR) and kept in-frame beta chains. When rows share a CDR3 protein, they turn into one entry using the most common DNA and genes. The sample records about 540,000 distinct CDR3 sequences, approximately 20% of which are singletons. Of the sample, 2.8% is held by the ten largest clones. This clonotype came up many times. What this receptor recognizes is not known. No base qualities exist here, and no much larger clone lies one base off it. What the work shows at the level of the full study, not this receptor alone: The authors suggested that each seasonal influenza vaccination may recruit only a limited number of new T cells.

These sequences were also reported in another study, on T cells expressing NK-cell markers. Per the second study: The TCR beta cDNA libraries were made using 5'RACE template switching, a step that added both a universal primer site and unique molecular identifiers. TCR beta-chain repertoires were profiled in sorted CD3+CD56+NKG2C+, CD3+CD56+NKG2C- and CD3+CD56-NKG2C+ T-cell subsets from several donors. Among the eight sequenced donors, only one was HCMV-seronegative, while the other seven were HCMV-seropositive. In several experiments an anti-gammadeltaTCR antibody was added to restrict sorting to alphabetaTCR-expressing T cells. In 6 or 7 donors, the dominant CD3+CD56+NKG2C+ clonotypes ranked among the top 10 CD8+ clonotypes, making up roughly 1.0-7.0% of CD8+ T cells. Those dominant clonotypes were again the most abundant among CD3+CD56-NKG2C+ cells in a handful of donors, at about 25-60.1%. It remained unclear whether the expanded NKG2C-expressing T cell clones were specific for HCMV antigens. All eight donors whose samples were sequenced were randomly selected healthy volunteers, three of them men and five women. HCMV serostatus was determined by detecting HCMV-specific IgG in serum with a commercial ELISA kit. Ficoll density gradient centrifugation was used to isolate peripheral blood mononuclear cells from blood. CD4+ and CD8+ T cells were isolated from PBMC by magnetic immunoseparation with Miltenyi isolation kits. cDNA synthesis was primed from the TCR beta constant segment and was followed by two successive PCR amplification steps. The libraries were sequenced on Illumina HiSeq 2000/2500, MiSeq or NextSeq, producing 2 x 150 bp reads. MIGEC was used to demultiplex reads and group reads by UMI, and MiTCR was used to assemble and quantify clonotypes. To exclude erroneous sequences, only TCR cDNA sequences supported by at least two reads were retained. Downstream repertoire analysis used the tcR package, and clonotypes were matched across fractions by CDR3 nucleotide sequence plus V segment. VDJmatch was used to annotate antigen specificity against VDJdb, with one amino acid substitution in CDR3 allowed.

Sample: CD4+ T cells sorted from PBMCs, taken roughly 13 days after vaccination. The clonotype was recovered from a man aged 50 to 59 who received an inactivated influenza vaccine. Donor details come from another sample of the same person, matched by shared clones.

The CDR3 in this case is CASSLGVGLYEQYF. DNA sequence: TGTGCCAGCAGCTTAGGTGTAGGGCTCTACGAGCAGTACTTC. The V and J segments used are TRBV7-2 and TRBJ2-7, with the D gene too uncertain to name. V is reduced by 1 base and J by 3 bases, leaving a spacing of 10 bases between them. Taken from the germline V gene, the CDR1 and CDR2 loops are SGHTA and FQGNSA. The CDR3 covers 14 residues, taking in both the cysteine and the phenylalanine. Only the CDR3 DNA is retained, 42 bases long and in frame from the first base.